The T cell receptor beta chain described here comes from a study of cytomegalovirus exposure and HLA in healthy donors. Study at large: The early release's HLA-typed donors yielded approximately 85 million unique TCRs.

This CDR3 spans 14 amino acids. Trimming left V 3 bases short and J 2 bases short, with 11 bases between. Germline loops: CDR1 MDHEN, CDR2 SYDVKM. In the PCR, 60 Vbeta and 13 Jbeta primers were used. Repertoires were generated with immunoSEQ multiplex PCR, while TCRdb's copy carries only in-frame clones and drops some. The sample includes under 200,000 clones, about 82% of them seen just once. The genes are TRBV28 and TRBJ2-7; a possible D gene is TRBD1 (5 bases). The sequenced sample was PBMCs. This receptor was identified in a woman in her 50s in good health and CMV-seropositive. CDR3 nucleotide sequence: TGTGCCAGCAGTTTCAATACAGGCACCTACGAGCAGTACTTC. It is translated as CASSFNTGTYEQYF.